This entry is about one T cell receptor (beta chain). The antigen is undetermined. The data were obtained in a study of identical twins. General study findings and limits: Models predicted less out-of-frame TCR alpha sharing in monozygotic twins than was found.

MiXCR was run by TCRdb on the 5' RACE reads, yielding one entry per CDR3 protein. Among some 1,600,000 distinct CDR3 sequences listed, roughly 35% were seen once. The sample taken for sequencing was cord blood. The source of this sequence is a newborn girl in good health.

CDR3 in amino acids: CSARGGMNSYEQYF. The CDR3 DNA follows: TGCAGCGCCCGAGGGGGAATGAACTCCTACGAGCAGTACTTC. The chain recombines TRBV29-1 with TRBJ2-7, with TRBD1 as a possible D gene (6 bases). The germline V gene encodes CDR1 SQVTM and CDR2 ANQGSEA. The CDR3 is made up of 14 amino acids. V was trimmed by 7 bases and J by 0 bases, leaving 16 bases between them.